A single T cell receptor (beta chain) is shown here with its context. The antigen is unknown. The record originates from a study of CD8 T cells in Susac syndrome. Overall study findings and caveats: The TCR sequencing and HLA analysis in the study involved a relatively small number of individuals, as the study acknowledged.

Germline values: CDR1 DFQATT, CDR2 SNEGSKA (reference sequence). This CDR3 spans 11 amino acids. Trimming removed 2 bases at V and 8 bases at J, with 7 bases between. Reverse transcription of about 0.5 to 1 ug RNA was carried out with random hexamers. Amplification of TCR beta CDR3 was carried out by immunoSEQ multiplex PCR, which covered 54 Vbeta and 13 Jbeta segments. TCRdb reanalysed the immunoSEQ multiplex PCR reads using MiXCR and keeps one entry per CDR3 protein. In the table there are 75,000 to 100,000 distinct CDR3 sequences, around 94% of which are singletons. Healthy donors formed controls matched for age and sex. FACS was used to enrich TEMRA cells, whereas the CD8+ and CD4+ T cells were obtained by negative isolation.

The sample comprised CD8+ T cells from PBMCs. This chain connects TRBV20-1 to TRBJ2-1, with D maybe TRBD1 (5 bases). The origin of this receptor is a human donor in good health. The CDR3 spells CSARKTDEQFF. Written as DNA, the CDR3 is TGCAGTGCTAGAAAGACAGATGAGCAGTTCTTC.